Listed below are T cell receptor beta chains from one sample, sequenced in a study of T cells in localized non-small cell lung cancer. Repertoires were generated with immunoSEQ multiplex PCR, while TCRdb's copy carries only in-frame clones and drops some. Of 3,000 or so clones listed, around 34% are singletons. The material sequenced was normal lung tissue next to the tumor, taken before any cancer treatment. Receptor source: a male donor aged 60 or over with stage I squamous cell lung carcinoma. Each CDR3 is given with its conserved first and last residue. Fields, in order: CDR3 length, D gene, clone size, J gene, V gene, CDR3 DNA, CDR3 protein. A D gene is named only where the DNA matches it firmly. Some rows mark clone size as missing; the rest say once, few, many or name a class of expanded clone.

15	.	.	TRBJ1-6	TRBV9	TGTGCCAGCAGCCCCTCCCCGGAGGGGGATTCACCCCTCCACTTT	CASSPSPEGDSPLHF
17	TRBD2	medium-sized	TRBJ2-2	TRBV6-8	TGTGCCAGCAGCCCCATCTTAGCGGGGGCGAACACCGGGGAGCTGTTTTTT	CASSPILAGANTGELFF
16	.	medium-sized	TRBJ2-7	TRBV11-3	TGTGCCAGCAGCTTGCGGCCACACACAGGGTACCACGAGCAGTACTTC	CASSLRPHTGYHEQYF
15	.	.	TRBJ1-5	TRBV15	TGTGCCACCAGCAGAGGACTGGGGGGAAATCAGCCCCAGCATTTT	CATSRGLGGNQPQHF
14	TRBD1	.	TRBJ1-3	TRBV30	TGTGCCTGGACCGGGACAGGCGCTGGAAACACCATATATTTT	CAWTGTGAGNTIYF
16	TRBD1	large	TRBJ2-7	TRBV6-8	TGTGCCAGCAGTTACTCTGGGACAGTGAGCTCCTACGAGCAGTACTTC	CASSYSGTVSSYEQYF
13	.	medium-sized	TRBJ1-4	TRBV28	TGTGCCAGCAGTTGGAAGGGGACGGGAAAACTGTTTTTT	CASSWKGTGKLFF
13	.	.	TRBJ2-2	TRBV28	TGTGCCAGCAAAGAGACGAACACCGGGGAGCTGTTTTTT	CASKETNTGELFF
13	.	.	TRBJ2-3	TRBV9	TGTGCCAGCAGCGTAGGGGGGTCAGATACGCAGTATTTT	CASSVGGSDTQYF
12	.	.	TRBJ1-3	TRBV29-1	TGCAGCGCCGGAAGCTCTGGAAACACCATATATTTT	CSAGSSGNTIYF
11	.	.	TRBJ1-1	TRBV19	TGTGCCAGTAGTATTGGTGCTGAAGCTTTCTTT	CASSIGAEAFF
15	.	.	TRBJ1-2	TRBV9	TGTGCCAGCAGTGACCCCTCAGGCCCCGCCTATGGCTACACCTTC	CASSDPSGPAYGYTF
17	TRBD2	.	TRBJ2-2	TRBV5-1	TGCGCCAGCAGACCAAGACCAGTGGGACTAACTAGCGGGGAGCTGTTTTTT	CASRPRPVGLTSGELFF
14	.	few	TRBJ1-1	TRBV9	TGTGCCAGCAGCTTAGAGGGAGGGGGCACTGAAGCTTTCTTT	CASSLEGGGTEAFF
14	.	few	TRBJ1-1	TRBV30	TGTGCCTGGAGACGTTCCGACGGGAACACTGAAGCTTTCTTT	CAWRRSDGNTEAFF
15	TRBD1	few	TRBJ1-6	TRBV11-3	TGTGCCAGCAGCCGAACCGGGACAGGGGGGTCACCCCTCCACTTT	CASSRTGTGGSPLHF
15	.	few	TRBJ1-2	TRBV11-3	TGTGCCAGCAGCCCCTGGGCTGAAACGTTCCATGGCTACACCTTC	CASSPWAETFHGYTF
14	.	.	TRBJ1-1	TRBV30	TGTGCCTGGAGTCTCGGGCTTTCGGACACTGAAGCTTTCTTT	CAWSLGLSDTEAFF
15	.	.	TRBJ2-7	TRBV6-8	TGTGCCAGCAGTTACTCAACAGGAATGTCCTACGAGCAGTACTTC	CASSYSTGMSYEQYF
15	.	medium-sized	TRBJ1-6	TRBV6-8	TGTGCCAGCAGGCTAACGGGGCCCCATAATTCACCCCTCCACTTT	CASRLTGPHNSPLHF
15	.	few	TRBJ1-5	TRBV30	TGTGCCTGGAGTTTTGGGTTCAGGTCCGATCAGCCCCAGCATTTT	CAWSFGFRSDQPQHF
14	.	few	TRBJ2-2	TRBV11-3	TGTGCCAGCAGCAGGGACTTCAACACCGGGAAGCTGTTTTTT	CASSRDFNTGKLFF
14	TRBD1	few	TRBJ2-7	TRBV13	TGTGCCAGCAGCTTAGTCGGGACAGGGGCCGAGCAGTACTTC	CASSLVGTGAEQYF
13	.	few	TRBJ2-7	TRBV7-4	TGTGCCAGCAGCTTAGCTGGGACTGATGGCCTGTACTTC	CASSLAGTDGLYF
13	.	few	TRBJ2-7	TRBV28	TGTGCCAGCAGTTCCACCGCTTCCTACGAGCAGTACTTC	CASSSTASYEQYF
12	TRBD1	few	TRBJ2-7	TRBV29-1	TGCAGCGTCCCGGGACAGGGTCGCGAGCAGTACTTC	CSVPGQGREQYF
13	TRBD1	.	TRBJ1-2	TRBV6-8	TGTGCCAGCAGTTGGGACGGACAGGGGAGCTACACCTTC	CASSWDGQGSYTF
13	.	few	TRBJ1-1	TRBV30	TGTGCCTGGAGTGGGACAGCGAACACTGAAGCTTTCTTT	CAWSGTANTEAFF
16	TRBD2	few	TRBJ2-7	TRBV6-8	TGTGCCAGCAGTTACTGGGGGACTAGCGGAAACTACGAGCAGTACTTC	CASSYWGTSGNYEQYF
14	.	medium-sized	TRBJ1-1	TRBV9	TGTGCCAGCAGCGTAGACGGGTGGAACACTGAAGCTTTCTTT	CASSVDGWNTEAFF
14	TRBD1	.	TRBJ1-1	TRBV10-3	TGTGCCAGCGCCGGGACAGGGGGCTCCACTGAAGCTTTCTTT	CASAGTGGSTEAFF
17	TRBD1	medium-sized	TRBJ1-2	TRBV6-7	TGTGCCAGCAGTTACTCGATATCCCGGACAGGGGGCTATGGCTACACCTTC	CASSYSISRTGGYGYTF
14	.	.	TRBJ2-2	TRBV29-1	TGCAGCGTTGAAACAGGGATGGGTCCCGGGGAGCTGTTTTTT	CSVETGMGPGELFF
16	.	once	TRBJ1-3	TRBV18	TGTGCCAGCTCACCATGGGACTCGAGCTCTGGAAACACCATATATTTT	CASSPWDSSSGNTIYF
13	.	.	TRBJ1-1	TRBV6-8	TGTGCCAGCAGTCCGACGGGAAACACTGAAGCTTTCTTT	CASSPTGNTEAFF
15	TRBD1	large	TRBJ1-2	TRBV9	TGTGCCAGCAGCGTAGATACGGCAGGGGGCTATGGCTACACCTTC	CASSVDTAGGYGYTF
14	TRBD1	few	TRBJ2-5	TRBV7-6	TGTGCCAGCAGCCTGGGACAGCTCCAAGAGACCCAGTACTTC	CASSLGQLQETQYF
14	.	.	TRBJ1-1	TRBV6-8	TGTGCCAGCAGTGCCGACAGCGGGAGCTTGGAAGCTTTCTTT	CASSADSGSLEAFF
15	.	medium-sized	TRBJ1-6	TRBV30	TGTGCCTGGAGTGAAACCGGGACTCACGATTCACCCCTCCACTTT	CAWSETGTHDSPLHF
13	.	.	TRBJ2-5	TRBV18	TGTGCCAGTAACGGGGGTCCTCAAGAGACCCAGTACTTC	CASNGGPQETQYF
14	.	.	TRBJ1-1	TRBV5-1	TGCGCCAGCAGCCCGACGGTCGCCTTCACTGAAGCTTTCTTT	CASSPTVAFTEAFF
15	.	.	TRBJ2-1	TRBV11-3	TGTGCCAGCAGCGGGGGCTTTAGGACTCGTGGTGAGCAGTTCTTC	CASSGGFRTRGEQFF
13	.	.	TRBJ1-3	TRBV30	TGTGCCTCCCCCGGGGACTCTGGAAACACCATATATTTT	CASPGDSGNTIYF
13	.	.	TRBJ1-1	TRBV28	TGTGTAACGAGGGTGGACCTGAACACTGAAGCTTTCTTT	CVTRVDLNTEAFF
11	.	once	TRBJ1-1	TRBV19	TGTGCCAGTAGACGGACAGAAGAAGCTTTCTTT	CASRRTEEAFF
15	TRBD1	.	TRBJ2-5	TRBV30	TGTGCCTGGAGTGTAGGACAGGGTGGGAGAGAGACCCAGTACTTC	CAWSVGQGGRETQYF
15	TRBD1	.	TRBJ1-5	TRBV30	TGTGCCTGGGAGAAGGGGGCCCGGGCGGGTCAGCCCCAGCATTTT	CAWEKGARAGQPQHF
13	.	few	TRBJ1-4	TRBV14	TGTGCCAGCAGCCAACGGGCCGCTGAAAAACTGTTTTTT	CASSQRAAEKLFF
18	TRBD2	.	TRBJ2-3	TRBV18	TGTGCCAGCTCACCACCCAGGATAGCGGGGCCTAGCACAGATACGCAGTATTTT	CASSPPRIAGPSTDTQYF